The next 5 T cell receptor beta chains were all read from a single sample in a study of blood T cell repertoires in COVID-19. Profiled with immunoSEQ multiplex PCR; TCRdb holds only in-frame clones, not every one. The sample consists of more than 250,000 clones, around 91% of them appearing once. The sample taken for sequencing was PBMCs or T cells enriched from blood (not recorded which). These receptors were obtained from a woman under 30 with acute COVID-19.

V usage is TRBV5-1 and J usage is TRBJ2-2; TRBD2 matches at 14 bases. In germline, CDR1 is SGHRS, CDR2 YFSETQ. Trimming at V came to 4 bases and at J to 6 bases, leaving 5 bases not matched to a gene. The CDR3 covers 16 residues. The CDR3 DNA reads TGCGCCAGCAGCGCGACTAGCGGGAGGGCCCCCGGGGAGCTGTTTTTT. Translating it yields CASSATSGRAPGELFF. Variable domain in full (rest from reference TRBV5-1 and TRBJ2-2): KAGVTQTPRYLIKTRGQQVTLSCSPISGHRSVSWYQQTPGQGLQFLFEYFSETQRNKGNFPGRFSGRQFSNSRSEMNVSTLELGDSALYLCASSATSGRAPGELFFGEGSRLTVL.

The V gene is TRBV7-9, the J gene TRBJ2-5, with D perhaps matching TRBD2 (6 bases). V was trimmed by 7 bases and J by 2 bases, leaving 20 bases between them. This CDR3 has 16 residues. Germline loops: CDR1 SEHNR, CDR2 FQNEAQ (reference sequence). The chain's CDR3 is CASTPLRGGAQETQYF. The DNA of the CDR3 is TGTGCCAGCACCCCCCTCCGGGGCGGGGCTCAAGAGACCCAGTACTTC.

This chain joins TRBV18 and TRBJ1-1; a weak D match, TRBD1 (6 bases). Germline V lookup: CDR1 KGHSH, CDR2 LQKENI. CDR3 length equals 13 residues. The V gene lost 2 bases and the J gene lost 5 bases, with 9 bases spanning the gap. This chain's CDR3 is CASSPVQGTEAFF. The CDR3 bases are TGTGCCAGCTCACCAGTTCAGGGGACTGAAGCTTTCTTT.

This sequence joins TRBV5-1 and TRBJ1-6, with D possibly matching TRBD1 (6 bases). The germline CDR1 and CDR2 sequences are SGHRS and YFSETQ. This CDR3 has 14 amino acids. V gave up 4 bases and J gave up 9 bases, with 14 bases separating them. DNA for the CDR3: TGCGCCAGCAGCAACGCAGGGGAAGCTTCACCCCTCCACTTT. It yields the protein CASSNAGEASPLHF.

V gene TRBV2 combines with J gene TRBJ2-7; 9 bases are shared with TRBD1. V gave up 5 bases and J gave up 3 bases; unmatched junction bases: 5. This CDR3 spans 14 amino acids. Germline V gene lookup returns CDR1 SNHLY and CDR2 FYNNEI. The CDR3 sequence: CASSTGTGRYEQYF. In nucleotides, the CDR3 is TGTGCCAGCAGTACCGGGACAGGGCGCTACGAGCAGTACTTC.